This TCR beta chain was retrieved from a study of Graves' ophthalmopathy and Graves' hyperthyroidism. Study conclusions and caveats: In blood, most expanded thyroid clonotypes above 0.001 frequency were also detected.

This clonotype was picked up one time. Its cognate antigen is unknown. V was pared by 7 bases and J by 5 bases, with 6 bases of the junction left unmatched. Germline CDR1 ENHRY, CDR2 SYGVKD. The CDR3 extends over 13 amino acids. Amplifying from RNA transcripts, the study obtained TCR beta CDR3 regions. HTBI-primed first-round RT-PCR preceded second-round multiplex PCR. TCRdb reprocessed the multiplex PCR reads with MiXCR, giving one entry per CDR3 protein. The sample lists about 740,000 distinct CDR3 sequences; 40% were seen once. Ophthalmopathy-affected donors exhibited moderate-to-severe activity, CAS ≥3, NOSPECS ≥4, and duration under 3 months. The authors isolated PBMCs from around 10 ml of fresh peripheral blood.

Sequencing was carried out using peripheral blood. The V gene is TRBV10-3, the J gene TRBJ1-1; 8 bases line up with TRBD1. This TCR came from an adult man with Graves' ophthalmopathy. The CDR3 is CAITDRGGTEAFF. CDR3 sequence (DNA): TGTGCCATCACAGACAGGGGAGGAACTGAAGCTTTCTTT.